The rows below give T cell receptor beta chains drawn from one sample of a study of cytotoxic CD8 clonotypes in ibrutinib-treated CLL. TCRdb's copy holds only in-frame clones and misses some; the assay was immunoSEQ multiplex PCR. The top ten hold 4% to 5.5% of the sample, which has some 80,000 clones, roughly 77% seen once. The sequenced sample was PBMCs, obtained after 12 months of ibrutinib treatment. These receptors all stem from a human donor with chronic lymphocytic leukemia. Both conserved end residues are part of each CDR3. Fields, in order: D gene, clone size, J gene, V gene, CDR3 protein, CDR3 DNA. D genes are given only for firm matches. Expanded clones are given a class, and other clones once, few, many or no size at all.

D gene: -
clone size: -
J gene: TRBJ2-1
V gene: TRBV6-1
CDR3 protein: CASSDLNEQFF
CDR3 DNA: TGTGCCAGCAGTGACCTCAATGAGCAGTTCTTC

D gene: -
clone size: few
J gene: TRBJ1-5
V gene: TRBV7-8
CDR3 protein: CASSLGQGNNQPQHF
CDR3 DNA: TGTGCCAGCAGCTTGGGGCAGGGGAACAATCAGCCCCAGCATTTT

D gene: TRBD1
clone size: -
J gene: TRBJ1-2
V gene: TRBV23-1
CDR3 protein: CASSHPAGQGACGYTF
CDR3 DNA: TGCGCCAGCAGTCACCCGGCGGGACAGGGGGCTTGTGGCTACACCTTC

D gene: TRBD1
clone size: many
J gene: TRBJ1-5
V gene: TRBV7-2
CDR3 protein: CASSPSQGGDQPQHF
CDR3 DNA: TGTGCCAGCAGCCCAAGCCAGGGGGGGGATCAGCCCCAGCATTTT

D gene: -
clone size: -
J gene: TRBJ1-1
V gene: TRBV4-2
CDR3 protein: CASSQRVQNLNTEAFF
CDR3 DNA: TGTGCCAGCAGCCAAAGGGTACAGAACCTGAACACTGAAGCTTTCTTT

D gene: TRBD1
clone size: -
J gene: TRBJ1-3
V gene: TRBV6-4
CDR3 protein: CASREQGAGNTIYF
CDR3 DNA: TGTGCCAGCAGGGAACAGGGGGCGGGAAACACCATATATTTT

D gene: -
clone size: few
J gene: TRBJ1-2
V gene: TRBV7-9
CDR3 protein: CASSPPGGGSGYTF
CDR3 DNA: TGTGCCAGCAGCCCCCCCGGCGGGGGGTCGGGCTACACCTTC

D gene: -
clone size: -
J gene: TRBJ2-3
V gene: TRBV6-1
CDR3 protein: CASSEVVGGGRTDTQYF
CDR3 DNA: TGTGCCAGCAGTGAAGTAGTAGGGGGAGGGCGCACAGATACGCAGTATTTT

D gene: TRBD1
clone size: -
J gene: TRBJ1-2
V gene: TRBV7-8
CDR3 protein: CASSLAVGQGEFRHGYTF
CDR3 DNA: TGTGCCAGCAGCTTAGCGGTAGGACAGGGCGAATTTCGACATGGCTACACCTTC

D gene: TRBD1
clone size: -
J gene: TRBJ1-1
V gene: TRBV10-3
CDR3 protein: CAINPQGARTEAFF
CDR3 DNA: TGTGCCATCAACCCACAGGGGGCGCGTACTGAAGCTTTCTTT

D gene: TRBD1
clone size: -
J gene: TRBJ2-5
V gene: TRBV6-5
CDR3 protein: CASTRQGSETQYF
CDR3 DNA: TGTGCCAGCACCCGACAGGGGTCGGAGACCCAGTACTTC

D gene: -
clone size: -
J gene: TRBJ2-4
V gene: TRBV7-2
CDR3 protein: CASSQYQTGAKNIQYF
CDR3 DNA: TGTGCCAGCAGCCAATACCAGACGGGAGCCAAAAACATTCAGTACTTC

D gene: -
clone size: few
J gene: TRBJ2-4
V gene: TRBV28
CDR3 protein: CASSPRVAKNIQYF
CDR3 DNA: TGTGCCAGCAGTCCCCGGGTGGCCAAAAACATTCAGTACTTC

D gene: -
clone size: few
J gene: TRBJ2-7
V gene: TRBV30
CDR3 protein: CAWSVGGAYEQYF
CDR3 DNA: TGTGCCTGGAGTGTAGGGGGGGCCTACGAGCAGTACTTC

D gene: TRBD1
clone size: -
J gene: TRBJ2-1
V gene: TRBV27
CDR3 protein: CASSLLDGTGGNEQFF
CDR3 DNA: TGTGCCAGCAGTTTACTTGACGGGACAGGGGGCAATGAGCAGTTCTTC

D gene: -
clone size: -
J gene: TRBJ2-7
V gene: TRBV4-2
CDR3 protein: CASSQRVHDLSYEQYF
CDR3 DNA: TGTGCCAGCAGCCAACGCGTACATGACCTCTCCTACGAGCAGTACTTC

D gene: -
clone size: -
J gene: TRBJ2-5
V gene: TRBV14
CDR3 protein: CASSRGDSSYQETQYF
CDR3 DNA: TGTGCCAGCAGCCGGGGGGACTCCTCCTACCAAGAGACCCAGTACTTC

D gene: -
clone size: -
J gene: TRBJ1-1
V gene: TRBV7-9
CDR3 protein: CASSFGDTEAFF
CDR3 DNA: TGTGCCAGCAGCTTCGGGGACACTGAAGCTTTCTTT

D gene: TRBD1
clone size: -
J gene: TRBJ1-4
V gene: TRBV27
CDR3 protein: CASRTGGGNEKLFF
CDR3 DNA: TGTGCCAGCAGGACAGGGGGGGGTAATGAAAAACTGTTTTTT

D gene: TRBD1
clone size: -
J gene: TRBJ2-5
V gene: TRBV28
CDR3 protein: CASTPGGWRETQYF
CDR3 DNA: TGTGCCAGCACCCCAGGGGGCTGGAGAGAGACCCAGTACTTC

D gene: -
clone size: -
J gene: TRBJ2-5
V gene: TRBV4-2
CDR3 protein: CASSRGETQYF
CDR3 DNA: TGTGCCAGCAGCCGAGGAGAGACCCAGTACTTC

D gene: -
clone size: once
J gene: TRBJ2-7
V gene: TRBV10-3
CDR3 protein: CAATGTPYEQYF
CDR3 DNA: TGTGCCGCCACAGGGACGCCATACGAGCAGTACTTC

D gene: -
clone size: -
J gene: TRBJ1-1
V gene: TRBV10-3
CDR3 protein: CASSPSPATTEAFF
CDR3 DNA: TGTGCCAGCTCCCCCTCCCCCGCGACCACTGAAGCTTTCTTT

D gene: -
clone size: few
J gene: TRBJ2-7
V gene: TRBV4-2
CDR3 protein: CASSQDRVLYEQYF
CDR3 DNA: TGTGCCAGCAGCCAAGATCGAGTCTTATACGAGCAGTACTTC

D gene: -
clone size: -
J gene: TRBJ1-2
V gene: TRBV18
CDR3 protein: CASSVSRDGYTF
CDR3 DNA: TGTGCCAGCTCAGTGAGTCGGGATGGCTACACCTTC

D gene: -
clone size: few
J gene: TRBJ1-1
V gene: TRBV25-1
CDR3 protein: CASSGGLVGHEAFF
CDR3 DNA: TGTGCCAGCAGTGGGGGCCTTGTGGGACACGAAGCTTTCTTT

D gene: -
clone size: few
J gene: TRBJ2-1
V gene: TRBV14
CDR3 protein: CASSPGRVGREQFF
CDR3 DNA: TGTGCCAGCAGCCCGGGTAGGGTGGGTCGTGAGCAGTTCTTC

D gene: TRBD1
clone size: -
J gene: TRBJ1-1
V gene: TRBV7-2
CDR3 protein: CASSPRTGANTEAFF
CDR3 DNA: TGTGCCAGCAGCCCGCGGACAGGGGCAAACACTGAAGCTTTCTTT

D gene: -
clone size: many
J gene: TRBJ1-5
V gene: TRBV5-5
CDR3 protein: CASSLEAVYSNQPQHF
CDR3 DNA: TGTGCCAGCAGCTTGGAGGCGGTCTATAGCAATCAGCCCCAGCATTTT

D gene: -
clone size: many
J gene: TRBJ1-2
V gene: TRBV28
CDR3 protein: CASSLWGGGGYTF
CDR3 DNA: TGTGCCAGCAGTTTATGGGGGGGAGGTGGCTACACCTTC

D gene: -
clone size: -
J gene: TRBJ2-7
V gene: TRBV7-6
CDR3 protein: CASSLGLVGEQYF
CDR3 DNA: TGTGCCAGCAGCTTAGGACTAGTCGGCGAGCAGTACTTC

D gene: TRBD1
clone size: few
J gene: TRBJ1-1
V gene: TRBV9
CDR3 protein: CASSPGQGGLYTEAFF
CDR3 DNA: TGTGCCAGCAGCCCAGGACAGGGAGGATTATACACTGAAGCTTTCTTT

D gene: -
clone size: -
J gene: TRBJ2-7
V gene: TRBV7-3
CDR3 protein: CASSPNPLYEQYF
CDR3 DNA: TGTGCCAGCAGCCCCAACCCCCTCTACGAGCAGTACTTC

D gene: -
clone size: -
J gene: TRBJ1-1
V gene: TRBV6-5
CDR3 protein: CASSYSGRPNTEAFF
CDR3 DNA: TGTGCCAGCAGTTACTCGGGCAGGCCGAACACTGAAGCTTTCTTT

D gene: -
clone size: -
J gene: TRBJ2-3
V gene: TRBV9
CDR3 protein: CASTKGGGGTDTQYF
CDR3 DNA: TGTGCCAGCACCAAGGGGGGCGGGGGCACAGATACGCAGTATTTT

D gene: TRBD2
clone size: -
J gene: TRBJ2-1
V gene: TRBV2
CDR3 protein: CASITGTSYNEQFF
CDR3 DNA: TGTGCCAGCATCACCGGGACTAGCTACAATGAGCAGTTCTTC